These 4 T cell receptor beta chains originate from one sample sequenced in a study of blood T cell repertoires in COVID-19. This table comes from immunoSEQ multiplex PCR, and its TCRdb copy is limited to in-frame clones, with some not included. This sample yields about 140,000 clones, of which about 86% are seen a single time; more than 8% belongs to the top ten. The sample consisted of peripheral blood. These receptors were collected from a human donor in a cohort sampled during active COVID-19.

The chain employs TRBV29-1 and TRBJ2-3; D may be TRBD2 (6 bases). The V gene lost 7 bases and the J gene lost 2 bases, with 13 bases spanning the gap. CDR3 length equals 13 residues. The germline V gene encodes CDR1 SQVTM and CDR2 ANQGSEA. CDR3 nucleotides: TGCAGCGGGCGCAGGCGGGACACAGATACGCAGTATTTT. As protein: CSGRRRDTDTQYF.

The rearrangement uses TRBV28 and TRBJ2-3; D is unclear. The CDR3 length is 11 residues. Germline lookup yields CDR1 MDHEN and CDR2 SYDVKM. Trimming pared 5 bases from V and 6 bases from J, leaving 6 bases between. CDR3 nucleotide sequence: TGTGCCAGCAGTCTCAGGGATACGCAGTATTTT. Translation: CASSLRDTQYF.

This chain links TRBV19 with TRBJ1-5; D remains unclear. CDR3 length: 16 amino acids. Per germline, CDR1 LNHDA and CDR2 SQIVND (reference sequence). Trimming pared 3 bases from V and 6 bases from J, leaving 18 bases between. DNA for the CDR3: TGTGCCAGTAGTATTGGAAGTGGTGGAGGATCTCAGCCCCAGCATTTT. Its translation is CASSIGSGGGSQPQHF.

The chain carries TRBV3-1 (or the pseudogene TRBV3-2) and TRBJ2-7; D is perhaps TRBD2 (6 bases). Germline assignment: CDR1 LGHDT and CDR2 YNNKEL (reference sequence). V shed 4 bases and J shed 7 bases, with 11 bases lying between them. CDR3 length: 12 amino acids. The CDR3 protein is CASSPGDREQYF. DNA of the CDR3: TGTGCCAGCAGCCCGGGGGACCGAGAGCAGTACTTC.